These 5 T cell receptor beta chains were sequenced from one sample in a study of T cells in women clearing cervical HPV infection. Profiling relied on immunoSEQ multiplex PCR, and the TCRdb table lists in-frame clones only, not all of them. The sample data list 30,000 to 35,000 clones. Source material: blood buffy coat. These TCRs come from a woman aged 18-70 years with a cervical HPV16 infection that either progressed to CIN3+ or cleared (not recorded which).

Notes on this clone: The germline gene is not matched at one end of the junction; a read error may be the cause. Partial CDR3 DNA: TGCGCCAGCAGCTACGACTTAACAGGGTTGAACACTGAA. Protein: CASSYDLTGLNTE. The full CDR3 reads CASSYDLTGLNTEAFF. The chain combines TRBV4-2 with TRBJ1-1; TRBD1 is a possible D gene (6 bases). The CDR3 end falls 3 residues outside the read, so it is completed with the germline J gene. Germline loops: CDR1 LGHNA, CDR2 YNFKEQ. The CDR3 loop spans 16 amino acids.

Turning to this clone: The read gets to within 3 residues of the CDR3 end, and the germline J gene fills in the rest. The chain employs TRBV5-5 and TRBJ2-5, with 9 nucleotides matching TRBD1. There are 13 residues in the CDR3. Looked up from germline, CDR1 is SGHKS and CDR2 is YYEKEE (reference sequence). J was trimmed by 4 bases and V by 3 bases; bases with no gene match: 1. The CDR3 loop is CASSSTGGETQYF. CDR3 DNA, as far as it was read: TGTGCCAGCAGCTCGACAGGGGGAGAGACC.

As to this clone: The read gets to within 3 residues of the CDR3 end, and the germline J gene fills in the rest. The chain combines TRBV29-1 with TRBJ1-2, with D possibly TRBD1 on 6 matching bases. CDR1 SQVTM and CDR2 ANQGSEA come from the germline V gene. V lost 0 bases and J 4 bases, leaving 9 bases between the germline ends. CDR3 size: 13 residues. The covered CDR3 bases are TGCAGCGTTGAAGATGGACAGAGCTATGGC. Its protein is CSVEDGQSYG. In full, the CDR3 reads CSVEDGQSYGYTF.

Concerning this clone itself: The CDR3 end falls 3 residues outside the read, so it is completed with the germline J gene. V is TRBV7-2 and J is TRBJ1-6; TRBD1 aligns across 7 bases. Germline assignment: CDR1 SGHTA and CDR2 FQGNSA. CDR3 length: 13 amino acids. V lost 5 bases and J lost 10; bases outside the gene matches: 5. The sequenced CDR3 bases are TGTGCCAGCAGCCGTACAGGGGCATCACCC. Translation gives CASSRTGASP. The entire CDR3 reads CASSRTGASPLHF.

Notes on this clone: The read ends 3 residues shy of where the CDR3 ends; the end is completed using the germline J gene. This chain joins TRBV5-4 and TRBJ2-1, with D unresolved. The CDR3 runs 15 residues. V lost 2 bases, J lost 1 base, and 10 bases lay in between. Germline V gene sequence: CDR1 SGHNT, CDR2 YYREEE (reference sequence). Partial CDR3 DNA: TGTGCCAGCAGCTTTTCCGTGGCTTCCTACAATGAG. This sequence encodes CASSFSVASYNE. The whole CDR3 is CASSFSVASYNEQFF. Using reference TRBV5-4 and TRBJ2-1 for the parts outside the CDR3, the full variable domain is ETGVTQSPTHLIKTRGQQVTLRCSSQSGHNTVSWYQQALGQGPQFIFQYYREEENGRGNFPPRFSGLQFPNYSSELNVNALELDDSALYLCASSFSVASYNEQFFGPGTRLTVL.